A selection of T cell receptor beta chains follows, all from one sample in a study of shared clonotypes between healthy human individuals. The table came from immunoSEQ multiplex PCR; TCRdb's copy has only in-frame clones and leaves some out. The profile shows about 580,000 clones, roughly 98% of them singletons. Sequenced material: naive CD8+ T cells sorted from blood. The receptors were sampled from a man aged 30-40 years in good health. The CDR3 runs from the conserved cysteine through the conserved F or W. The D gene is left open where the match is weak. A clone size is listed for some rows: how often the clone was seen (once, few, many), or a class if it is expanded.

clone_size j_call d_call v_call cdr3_nt cdr3_aa
once TRBJ2-5 . TRBV2 TGTGCCAGCAGTGTGTCGATCCCCGAGACCCAGTACTTC CASSVSIPETQYF
. TRBJ2-5 . TRBV5-5 TGTGCCAGCAGCGGGCCCGACAGCCAAGAGACCCAGTACTTC CASSGPDSQETQYF
once TRBJ1-4 . TRBV9 TGTGCCAGCAGTCCGGCCGGTCAGGTTAATGAAAAACTGTTTTTT CASSPAGQVNEKLFF
. TRBJ2-3 TRBD2 TRBV7-2 TGTGCCAGCAGCCCCGGGACTAGCGGGCTTAGCACAGATACGCAGTATTTT CASSPGTSGLSTDTQYF
. TRBJ1-5 . TRBV7-9 TGTGCCAGCAGCTTAGACTGGACAGAGAATCAGCCCCAGCATTTT CASSLDWTENQPQHF
. TRBJ2-2 . TRBV7-9 TGTGCCAGCAATAGGCCAGAGAGCGGGGAGCTGTTTTTT CASNRPESGELFF
. TRBJ2-5 . TRBV10-2 TGCGCCAGCAGTGGGCCTCTAGTAGTCGGAGAGACCCAGTACTTC CASSGPLVVGETQYF
. TRBJ2-7 TRBD2 TRBV18 TGTGCCAGCTCACTCGCGGGAGGGCCTTTCTACGAGCAGTACTTC CASSLAGGPFYEQYF
once TRBJ2-1 TRBD2 TRBV5-1 TGCGCCAGCAGCTTGGGTCTAGCGGGAGGAAGTGTCGATGAGCAGTTCTTC CASSLGLAGGSVDEQFF
. TRBJ1-5 . TRBV15 TGTGCCACCAGCAGAGACCCCCAGGGGAAACAGCCCCAGCATTTT CATSRDPQGKQPQHF
. TRBJ1-3 . TRBV9 TGTGCCAGCAGCGTATCAGGGGACTCTGGAAACACCATATATTTT CASSVSGDSGNTIYF
. TRBJ1-2 TRBD1 TRBV5-1 TGCGCCAGCAGCCGTGGGACAGATGCTAACTATGGCTACACCTTC CASSRGTDANYGYTF
. TRBJ2-2 . TRBV14 TGTGCCAGCAGCCCTAGGTGGGCCCCGAACACCGGGGAGCTGTTTTTT CASSPRWAPNTGELFF
. TRBJ2-5 . TRBV11-3 TGTGCCAGCAGCCTTCCGACAGTCCAAGAGACCCAGTACTTC CASSLPTVQETQYF
. TRBJ2-1 . TRBV7-9 TGTGCCAGCAGCTTTAGACAGCACAATGAGCAGTTCTTC CASSFRQHNEQFF
. TRBJ2-3 TRBD1 TRBV27 TGTGCCAGCCAGCGGACAGGGGGAGATACGCAGTATTTT CASQRTGGDTQYF
. TRBJ1-5 . TRBV27 TGTGCCAGCAGGAGTCAGCCCAGTCAGCCCCAGCATTTT CASRSQPSQPQHF
. TRBJ2-1 . TRBV5-5 TGTGCCAGCAGCTTGACAGGGACCGACAATGAGCAGTTCTTC CASSLTGTDNEQFF
. TRBJ1-1 TRBD1 TRBV7-6 TGTGCCAGCAGCGTGACAGGGTTCGATACTGAAGCTTTCTTT CASSVTGFDTEAFF
once TRBJ1-2 TRBD1 TRBV6-5 TGTGCCAGCAGTTATAGTAGGGACAGATCCTTATACGGCTACACCTTC CASSYSRDRSLYGYTF
. TRBJ2-3 TRBD2 TRBV6-5 TGTGCCAGCAGTTACCTGGCGGGGGATACCACAGATACGCAGTATTTT CASSYLAGDTTDTQYF
. TRBJ2-5 . TRBV7-8 TGTGCCAGCAGCTACGTTCAAGAGACCCAGTACTTC CASSYVQETQYF
. TRBJ2-1 . TRBV9 TGTGCCAGCAGCGTAGAGTGGGATGTCTCCTACAATGAGCAGTTCTTC CASSVEWDVSYNEQFF
. TRBJ2-1 TRBD2 TRBV11-2 TGTGCCAGCAGCCCAGAGTACCGACTAGCGGGAGAGGGAAATGAGCAGTTCTTC CASSPEYRLAGEGNEQFF
. TRBJ2-1 TRBD2 TRBV18 TGTGCCAGCTCACCAAGGACTAGCGGGACCTACAATGAGCAGTTCTTC CASSPRTSGTYNEQFF
. TRBJ2-7 . TRBV27 TGTGCCAGCAGTTTATCCCCCCTAAACGAGCAGTACTTC CASSLSPLNEQYF